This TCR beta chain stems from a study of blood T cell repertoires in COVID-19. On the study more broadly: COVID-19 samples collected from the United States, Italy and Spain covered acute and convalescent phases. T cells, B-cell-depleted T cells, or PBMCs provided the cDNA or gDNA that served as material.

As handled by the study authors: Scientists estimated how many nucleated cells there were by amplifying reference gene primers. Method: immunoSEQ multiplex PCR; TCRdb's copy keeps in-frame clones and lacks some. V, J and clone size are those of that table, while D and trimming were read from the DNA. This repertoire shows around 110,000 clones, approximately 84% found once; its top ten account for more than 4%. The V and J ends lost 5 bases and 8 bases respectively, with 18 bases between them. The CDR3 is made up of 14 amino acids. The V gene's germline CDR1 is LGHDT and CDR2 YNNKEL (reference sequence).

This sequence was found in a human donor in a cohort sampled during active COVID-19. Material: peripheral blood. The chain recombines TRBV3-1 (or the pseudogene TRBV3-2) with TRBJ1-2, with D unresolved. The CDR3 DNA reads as TGTGCCAGCAGCTTTTTATCGGCCGGCGGGGGCTACACCTTC. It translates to CASSFLSAGGGYTF.